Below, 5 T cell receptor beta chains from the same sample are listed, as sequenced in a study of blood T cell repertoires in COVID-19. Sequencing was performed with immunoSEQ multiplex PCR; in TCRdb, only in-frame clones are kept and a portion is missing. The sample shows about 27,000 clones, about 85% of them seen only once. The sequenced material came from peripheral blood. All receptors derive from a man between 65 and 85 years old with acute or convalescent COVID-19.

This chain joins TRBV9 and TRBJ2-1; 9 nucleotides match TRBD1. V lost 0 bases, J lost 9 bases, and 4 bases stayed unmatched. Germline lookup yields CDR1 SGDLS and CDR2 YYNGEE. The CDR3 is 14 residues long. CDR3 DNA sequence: TGTGCCAGCAGCGTAGAAGGGACAGGGTCTGAGCAGTTCTTC. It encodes CASSVEGTGSEQFF.

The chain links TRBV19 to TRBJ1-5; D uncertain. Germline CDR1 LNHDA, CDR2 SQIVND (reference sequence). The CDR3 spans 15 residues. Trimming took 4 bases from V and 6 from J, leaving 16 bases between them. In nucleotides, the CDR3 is TGTGCCAGTAGTAATGAGGACTACCCCGGTCAGCCCCAGCATTTT. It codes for CASSNEDYPGQPQHF.

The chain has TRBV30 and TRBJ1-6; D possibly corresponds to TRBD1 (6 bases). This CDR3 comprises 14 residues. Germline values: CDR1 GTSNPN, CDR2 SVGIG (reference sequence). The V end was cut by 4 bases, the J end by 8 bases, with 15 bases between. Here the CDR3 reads CAWTVAAGDSPLHF. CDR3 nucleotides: TGTGCCTGGACCGTTGCGGCAGGGGATTCACCCCTCCACTTT.

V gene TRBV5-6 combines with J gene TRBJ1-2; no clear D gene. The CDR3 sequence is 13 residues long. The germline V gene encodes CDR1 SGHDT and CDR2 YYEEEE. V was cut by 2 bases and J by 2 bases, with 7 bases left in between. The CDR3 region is CASSFLQNYGYTF. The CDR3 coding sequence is TGTGCCAGCAGCTTTCTACAGAACTATGGCTACACCTTC.

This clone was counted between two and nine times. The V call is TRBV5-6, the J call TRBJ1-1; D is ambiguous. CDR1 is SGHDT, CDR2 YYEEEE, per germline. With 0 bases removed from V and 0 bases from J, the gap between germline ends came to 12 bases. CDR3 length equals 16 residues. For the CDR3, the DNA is TGTGCCAGCAGCTTGGCCGTTGGGCGGGTGAACACTGAAGCTTTCTTT. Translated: CASSLAVGRVNTEAFF.